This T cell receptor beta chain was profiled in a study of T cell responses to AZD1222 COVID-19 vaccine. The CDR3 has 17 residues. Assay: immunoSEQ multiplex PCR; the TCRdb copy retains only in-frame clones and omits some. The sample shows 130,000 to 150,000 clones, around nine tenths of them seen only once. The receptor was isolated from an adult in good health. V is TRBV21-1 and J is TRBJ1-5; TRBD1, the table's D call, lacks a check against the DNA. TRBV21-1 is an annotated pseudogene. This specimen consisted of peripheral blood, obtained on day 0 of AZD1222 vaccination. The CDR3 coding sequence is TGTGCCAGCAGCAAAGCGGGTCGGGACAGGGACAATCAGCCCCAGCATTTT. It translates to CASSKAGRDRDNQPQHF.